The 10 T cell receptor beta chains listed next were all sequenced from one sample in a study of identical twins. TCRdb independently ran MiXCR on the 5' RACE reads; one entry per CDR3 protein. In the table there are 200,000 to 250,000 distinct CDR3 sequences, roughly 7.1% of which are singletons. The sample was also reused in another study, on T cells expressing NK-cell markers.

Sequenced material: CD8+ T cells sorted from blood. These TCRs come from a young woman in good health.

The V and J genes are TRBV7-9 and TRBJ1-1; D may be TRBD1 (5 bases). Germline lookup yields CDR1 SEHNR and CDR2 FQNEAQ (reference sequence). The V end was cut by 4 bases, the J end by 0 bases, with 12 bases between. The length of the CDR3 is 15 residues. The CDR3 coding sequence is TGTGCCAGCAGCTCCCAGGACAACTTGAACACTGAAGCTTTCTTT. Encoded protein: CASSSQDNLNTEAFF.

This clonotype was observed many times. The chain uses TRBV20-1 and TRBJ1-1, with D perhaps matching TRBD1 (5 bases). V lost 0 bases, J lost 4 bases, and 18 bases lay in between. The CDR3 sequence is 16 residues long. The germline V gene has CDR1 DFQATT and CDR2 SNEGSKA (reference sequence). CDR3 sequence (DNA): TGCAGTGCTAGAGAAGGAGTGGGGGTGGCGACCACTGAAGCTTTCTTT. Amino acid sequence: CSAREGVGVATTEAFF.

This rearrangement joins TRBV6-5 to TRBJ2-1; 9 nucleotides agree with TRBD2. The CDR3 loop spans 15 amino acids. V gave up 0 bases and J gave up 5 bases; unmatched junction bases: 2. Germline V gives CDR1 MNHEY, CDR2 SVGAGI. CDR3 bases: TGTGCCAGCAGTTACTCGACTAGCGGAGACAATGAGCAGTTCTTC. This codes for CASSYSTSGDNEQFF.

Remarks on this clonotype: This could be a read error, since a much larger clone is one nucleotide away. This chain uses TRBV14 with TRBJ2-7; D remains ambiguous. CDR3 length: 12 amino acids. From germline, CDR1 is SGHDN and CDR2 FVKESK. Trimming cost V 1 base and J 3 bases, with 4 bases left between them. The CDR3 protein is CASSQGVYEQYF. Here the CDR3 DNA reads TGTGCCAGCAGCCAAGGGGTCTACGAGCAGTACTTC.

The V and J genes are TRBV4-3 and TRBJ2-1; D is perhaps TRBD2 (7 bases). Trimming shortened V by 3 bases and J by 6 bases, and 21 bases separated the two germline ends. This CDR3 spans 17 amino acids. Germline CDR1 LGHNA, CDR2 YSLEER. The CDR3 DNA reads TGCGCCAGCAGCCACCACAGCGGGACACGGGGTAGCAATGAGCAGTTCTTC. It encodes CASSHHSGTRGSNEQFF.

The chain carries TRBV30 and TRBJ2-2; possible D gene TRBD2, 6 bases. This CDR3 comprises 15 residues. Germline V CDR1 and CDR2: GTSNPN, SVGIG (reference sequence). With 2 bases removed from V and 1 base from J, the gap between germline ends came to 11 bases. For the CDR3, the DNA is TGTGCCTGGAGTTGGGGGGTACTGAACACCGGGGAGCTGTTTTTT. This sequence encodes CAWSWGVLNTGELFF. Full variable domain (remainder filled in from reference TRBV30 and TRBJ2-2): SQTIHQWPATLVQPVGSPLSLECTVEGTSNPNLYWYRQAAGRGLQLLFYSVGIGQISSEVPQNLSASRPQDRQFILSSKKLLLSDSGFYLCAWSWGVLNTGELFFGEGSRLTVL.

This chain connects TRBV7-6 to TRBJ1-5, with D unresolved. Trimming pared 5 bases from V and 2 bases from J, leaving 10 bases between. The germline gives CDR1 SGHVS, CDR2 FNYEAQ. The CDR3 extends over 14 amino acids. CDR3: CASSKWERNQPQHF. Written as DNA, the CDR3 is TGTGCCAGCAGCAAGTGGGAGCGCAATCAGCCCCAGCATTTT. Full variable domain (outside the CDR3, taken from reference TRBV7-6 and TRBJ1-5): GAGVSQSPRYKVTKRGQDVALRCDPISGHVSLYWYRQALGQGPEFLTYFNYEAQQDKSGLPNDRFSAERPEGSISTLTIQRTEQRDSAMYRCASSKWERNQPQHFGDGTRLSIL.

In its sample, this clonotype was seen many times. The chain employs TRBV7-9 and TRBJ1-1; D is possibly TRBD1 (5 bases). The CDR3 totals 11 residues. CDR1 is SEHNR and CDR2 is FQNEAQ in the germline V gene (reference sequence). V lost 6 bases and J 5 bases, leaving 7 bases between the germline ends. The CDR3: CASREGTEAFF. Here the CDR3 DNA reads TGTGCCAGCAGAGAGGGGACTGAAGCTTTCTTT.

The gene calls are TRBV20-1 and TRBJ2-5; D not resolved. The CDR3 covers 16 residues. V lost 4 bases, J lost 2 bases, and 20 bases lay in between. In germline, CDR1 is DFQATT, CDR2 SNEGSKA (reference sequence). CDR3 loop: CSAMSLTTINQETQYF. The CDR3 DNA follows: TGCAGTGCTATGTCCTTAACCACGATAAATCAAGAGACCCAGTACTTC.

This clonotype was found a few times. The rearrangement links TRBV4-1 to TRBJ1-2, with unresolved D. This CDR3 contains 14 residues. The ends were cut back, 1 base at V and 5 bases at J, with 11 bases in the middle. In germline, CDR1 is MGHRA, CDR2 YSYEKL. CDR3 nucleotides: TGCGCCAGCAGCCAAGCGGTCGCAGGTTATGGCTACACCTTC. Translated: CASSQAVAGYGYTF.